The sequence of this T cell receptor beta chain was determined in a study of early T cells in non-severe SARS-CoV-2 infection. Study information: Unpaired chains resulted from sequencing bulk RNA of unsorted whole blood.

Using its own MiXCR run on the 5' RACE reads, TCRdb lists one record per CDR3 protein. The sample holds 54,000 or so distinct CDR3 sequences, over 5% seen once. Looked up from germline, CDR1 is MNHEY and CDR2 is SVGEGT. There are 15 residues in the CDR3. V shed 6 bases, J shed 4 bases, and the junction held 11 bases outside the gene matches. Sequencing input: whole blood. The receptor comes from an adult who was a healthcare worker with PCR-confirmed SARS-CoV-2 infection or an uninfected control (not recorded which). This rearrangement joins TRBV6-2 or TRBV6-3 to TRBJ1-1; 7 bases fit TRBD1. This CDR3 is CASSQTNSGGTEAFF. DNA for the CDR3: TGTGCCAGCAGCCAAACCAATTCAGGGGGCACTGAAGCTTTCTTT.